The T cell receptor beta chain described here comes from a study of blood T cells in healthy people across ages. This clonotype was observed a few times. A sample-barcoded 5' primer and a J-beta primer mix were used in a second PCR of about 7 to 12 cycles. MiXCR, run by TCRdb on the 5' RACE reads, gives a single entry per CDR3 protein. The sample shows about 1.8 million distinct CDR3 sequences, around 48% of them seen only once. The CDR3 loop spans 16 amino acids. V trimming: 0 bases; J trimming: 9 bases; junction bases outside the gene matches: 8. Germline V gene lookup returns CDR1 LNHNV and CDR2 YYDKDF (reference sequence).

Material for sequencing was blood. The rearrangement links TRBV15 to TRBJ1-6; 7 positions agree with TRBD1. This TCR was sampled from a woman aged 40 to 50 in good health. The CDR3 spells CATSRDRQGVSSPLHF. CDR3 DNA: TGTGCCACCAGCAGAGACCGACAGGGAGTCTCTTCACCCCTCCACTTT.